This T cell receptor beta chain originates from a study of cytomegalovirus exposure and HLA in healthy donors listed by TCRdb under 2017. Some background on the complete study: An earlier analysis of some 600 of the donors reported about 280 Gb of sequence data and around 120 million unique TCR beta sequences obtained from approximately 180 million T cells. Rather than using new phenotypic data, the later analysis identified candidate immune exposures from TCR beta sequences and from how often those sequences occurred across donors. Using immunosequencing, the study profiled T cell repertoires from around 680 subjects and related those repertoires to cytomegalovirus serostatus. Of the approximately 400 genotyped donors, 65% to 90% fell in the genetic ancestry cluster associated with self-reported Caucasian donors. An earlier analysis of roughly 580 of the donors used high-throughput TCR beta sequencing to judge whether each TCR beta V gene segment behaved as functional or pseudogenic. Every repertoire in the discovery cohort had been generated on one and the same sequencing platform. The number of typed donors differed by locus: about 620-640 for A, B, C, DRB1 and DQB1; approximately 520 for DQA1; approximately 600 for DPA1; and around 450 for DPB1. The study aimed to test whether cataloging public T cell receptors could reveal signatures of past pathogen exposure. Besides the first cohort of some 670 subjects, a separate validation cohort made up of over a hundred different subjects was used. The study combined high-throughput TCR immunosequencing, statistical association of individual TCRs with disease status, and machine learning to predict cytomegalovirus infection status. Donor age, sex, ethnicity and CMV serostatus were compiled together with the repertoire data. Because of strong linkage in the cohort, roughly 5 DR-DQ haplotypes were treated as single units for association and clustering. A later genetic analysis used genome-wide SNP genotypes for about 65% of the 666 donors, treating that subset as a discovery cohort. An early release that covered roughly 600 HLA-typed donors contained around 330 gigabases of sequencing data and some 87 million unique TCR sequences. On average, around 240,000 unique TCR beta nucleotide sequences were sequenced per donor among a few hundred genotyped donors of the cohort, with 15% to 20% of those sequences being non-productive. A later analysis re-examined previously published TCR beta repertoires from more than 650 donors and added high-resolution HLA genotyping to investigate patterns of TCR occurrence. HLA typing included class I and class II loci at four-digit resolution.

The protocol used for the library was the immunoSEQ multiplex PCR assay. The multiplex PCR relied on a mix of 60 forward primers for TCR Vbeta segments and 13 reverse primers for TCR Jbeta segments. The CDR3 region of rearranged TCR beta genes was amplified from genomic DNA with a multiplex PCR assay. The Illumina HiSeq System was used to sequence the amplified TCR beta libraries as 87-base-pair reads. In the authors' own workflow: A later analysis counted around 72 million unique TCR beta chains across the 650 to 700 repertoires, and 10 million to 12 million of these chains were shared by at least two donors. Raw reads were error-corrected and collapsed into unique sequences by a nearest-neighbor algorithm in which closely related sequences were merged to remove PCR and sequencing errors. Alignment of CDR3 sequences to IMGT reference sequences was used to assign V, D and J gene segments. Each retained sequence needed at least a six-nucleotide match to both a V gene segment and a J gene segment. A rearrangement counted as productive if the CDR3 had no stop codons and remained in frame with V and J, and every other rearrangement counted as non-productive. Following IMGT convention, CDR3 was defined as the stretch from the second conserved V-encoded cysteine up to the conserved J-encoded phenylalanine. In an earlier analysis of just under 600 of the donors, sequences lacking an unambiguous match to a single V gene segment were excluded. An earlier analysis of under 750 of the donors called V segments functional above 56.7% productive rearrangements and segregating when the between-donor standard deviation exceeded 5%. A statistical classification framework was built to diagnose cytomegalovirus status from the catalog of TCR beta chain sequences. V and J gene assignment, in a later analysis, came from comparing TCR nucleotide sequences with IMGT/GENE-DB human TR gene sequences. Using the TCRdist pipeline, a later analysis assigned CDR3 sequences along with most-parsimonious VDJ recombination scenarios. In a later analysis, every TCR beta chain was defined by the combination of its CDR3 amino acid sequence and its V-gene family, and reads without a unique V-gene family were dropped. A later analysis removed over 500 highly shared, low-generation-probability nucleotide sequences to deal with suspected cross-contamination and a sequencing artifact. A later analysis calculated a clonal expansion index for each public chain from normalized within-repertoire ranks of inferred template counts. In a later analysis, generation probabilities were computed with a VDJ recombination model fitted to out-of-frame rearrangements, and the resulting probabilities were checked against IGoR. Hypergeometric tests were used in a later analysis to score TCR-TCR, TCR-HLA and TCR-CMV co-occurrence, with a repertoire-size bias correction applied to the TCR pairs. A later analysis estimated false discovery rates by permuting HLA or CMV assignments 20 times. In a later analysis, co-occurring TCRs were grouped using DBSCAN, and TCRdist sequence similarity was added for clustering within HLA-allele-positive subsets. For co-occurrence clustering, repertoires with fewer than 30,000 or more than 120,000 public chains were excluded, along with about five repertoires with anomalous nucleotide sharing. In its TCRdb copy, this immuneACCESS table keeps in-frame sequences only and misses some clones. Where compared with another copy, unresolved V genes explain less than half of these, and the others have no known cause. The D gene and trimming were derived from the DNA, and the V and J assignments and clone size from that table. Recorded for this sample are roughly 180,000 clones; approximately 85% of them occurred a single time. Of the sample, approximately 1.5% is held by the ten largest clones.

The research as a whole found: Only TCR beta chains were sequenced in this cohort, and the absence of alpha or paired-chain data limited detectable features. The 87-base-pair reads could not distinguish some IMGT-functional V segments, including TRBV6-2 and TRBV6-3, so those segments were excluded. Roughly uniform sequencing depth across donors was assumed in presence/absence analyses, although this assumption may not hold. A further reported finding was that TCR beta sequences accurately predicted the HLA-A and HLA-B alleles for most subjects in the first cohort. Strong co-occurrence of HLA alleles, especially DR and DQ, made assigning TCR associations to individual alleles difficult. Some 16 rarely observed V segments, including chromosome 9 orphons, were excluded from the earlier analysis of several hundred of the donors because counts were too low. Three of the identified cytomegalovirus-associated TCR beta chains were confirmed in vitro to be specific for cytomegalovirus antigens. Because some donors lacked HLA typing at each locus, the association tests relied only on the typed subset. In a later analysis, most CMV-associated TCR beta chains were found to appear HLA-restricted, with HLA associations seemingly driven largely by CMV exposure. Broadly in line with IMGT annotations, most TCR beta V segments showed up in productive rearrangements about 87% or about 30% of the time in an earlier analysis of approximately 600 of the donors. The study gave a list of some 150 TCR beta chains associated with cytomegalovirus. In a later analysis, TCR association rates were found to vary across HLA loci, with the most associated TCRs seen for DRB1 alleles and the fewest for HLA-C alleles. The only immune exposure information available for the cohort was CMV serostatus. At a false discovery rate of 0.05, a later analysis linked under 20,000 TCR beta sequences to specific HLA alleles. According to a later analysis, parvovirus B19, influenza, CMV and Epstein-Barr virus appeared linked to several top co-occurrence clusters. A cluster of highly shared sequence variants was judged likely to be a technical artifact of the sequencing pipeline. A later genetic analysis reported fewer N-insertions in productive TCRs among donors in an Asian-associated ancestry cluster than the 666-donor mean. According to the authors, the approach could potentially be generalized to other disease states and immunological phenotypes. An association between a missense DCLRE1C variant and V-gene and J-gene trimming of TCR beta chains was found in a later genetic analysis and replicated in an independent cohort. Cytomegalovirus status was reported to be diagnosed by the classifier with high specificity and sensitivity in both the original and validation cohorts. Across donors, most TCR sequences were observed very rarely, whereas some public TCRs were present in many individuals. In a later analysis, HLA-associated TCR beta chains were found to be more clonally expanded and to have lower generation probabilities than equally common non-associated chains. Correlated functional status among segregating V segments might be attributable to linkage disequilibrium, but an unknown experimental factor could not be ruled out.

The cohort comprised 710 or so healthy bone marrow donors. Cohort members were all nominally healthy when sampled, although unrecorded immune exposures were likely present. The donor was CMV seropositive and was included in the group of 289 seropositive cohort members. A peripheral blood sample was provided by each donor, and peripheral blood mononuclear cells were used for TCR beta sequencing. The Qiagen DNeasy Blood Extraction Kit was used to extract genomic DNA from the blood cell samples. Remarks on this clone: No cognate antigen has been identified for it. Per-nucleotide qualities are absent, and no much larger clonotype sits a single base away.

V is clipped by 7 bases and J by 0 bases, and the sequence between their germline boundaries is 12 bases long. The cysteine opens and the phenylalanine closes a CDR3 of 13 amino acids. CDR3 DNA only is kept here, 39 bases in frame from base 1. From the germline V gene, CDR1 is SQVTM and CDR2 is ANQGSEA. The sample consisted of PBMCs. The receptor's source is a girl aged 5 to 17 in good health and CMV-seropositive. In this chain, TRBV29-1 is recombined with TRBJ1-1; no D gene call is confident. The bases read TGCAGCGCTGGGGAGGGATTGAACACTGAAGCTTTCTTT. Protein translation: CSAGEGLNTEAFF.